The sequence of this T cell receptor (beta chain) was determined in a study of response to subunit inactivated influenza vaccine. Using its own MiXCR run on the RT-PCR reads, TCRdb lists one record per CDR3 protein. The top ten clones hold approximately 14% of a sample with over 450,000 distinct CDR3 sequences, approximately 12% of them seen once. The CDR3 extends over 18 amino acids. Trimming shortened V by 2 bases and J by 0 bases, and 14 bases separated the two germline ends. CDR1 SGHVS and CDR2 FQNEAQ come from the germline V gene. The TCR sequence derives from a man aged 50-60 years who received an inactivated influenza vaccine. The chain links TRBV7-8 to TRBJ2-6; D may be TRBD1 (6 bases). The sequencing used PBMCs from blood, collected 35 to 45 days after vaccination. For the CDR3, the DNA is TGTGCCAGCAGCTTAAGGTGGACAGTTAGCTCTGGGGCCAACGTCCTGACTTTC. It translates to CASSLRWTVSSGANVLTF.